Below are 9 T cell receptor beta chains sequenced from a single sample in a study of shared T cell receptors in the human thymus. Method: immunoSEQ multiplex PCR; TCRdb's copy keeps in-frame clones and lacks some. The sample lists some 760,000 clones; approximately 83% were seen once. These same data were also listed under a study on human thymus T cells.

Sequencing was carried out using thymocytes. These receptors were collected from a girl younger than two with a congenital heart defect.

This chain links TRBV4-3 with TRBJ1-4; D not certain. The germline V and J ends were trimmed by 3 bases and 4 bases, with 30 bases remaining between them. This CDR3 is 21 amino acids long. Germline V CDR1 and CDR2: LGHNA, YSLEER. The DNA for the CDR3 is TGCGCCAGCAGCCAGTGGGCCGCGCGCTGGTATCCGGCCATCCTTAATGAAAAACTGTTTTTT. Translated, it gives CASSQWAARWYPAILNEKLFF.

The chain joins TRBV27 to TRBJ2-3; 10 bases match TRBD2. Germline V gene lookup returns CDR1 MNHEY and CDR2 SMNVEV (reference sequence). The junction had 2 bases not matched to a gene; V was cut back by 3 bases and J by 5 bases. The CDR3 has 14 amino acids. CDR3 protein: CASSLASGGDTQYF. CDR3 coding DNA: TGTGCCAGCAGTTTGGCTAGCGGGGGAGATACGCAGTATTTT.

The V call is TRBV19, the J call TRBJ1-3; 8 nucleotides align to TRBD1. Germline V gene lookup returns CDR1 LNHDA and CDR2 SQIVND (reference sequence). V was pared by 5 bases and J by 0 bases, with 15 bases of the junction left unmatched. The CDR3 totals 19 residues. CDR3 sequence: CASSPRDRRTPYSGNTIYF. The CDR3 coding sequence is TGTGCCAGTAGTCCCCGGGACAGGCGAACCCCCTACTCTGGAAACACCATATATTTT.

This chain connects TRBV7-8 to TRBJ2-7, with D tentatively TRBD2 (5 bases). The CDR3 covers 15 residues. Deletions cut 5 bases from V and 0 bases from J, with 14 bases between. CDR1 is SGHVS, CDR2 FQNEAQ, per germline. The CDR3 region is CASSPFRGDSYEQYF. CDR3 DNA sequence: TGTGCCAGCAGCCCCTTCCGGGGAGACTCCTACGAGCAGTACTTC.

CDR3 region: CATTDRGTYSNQPQHF. The CDR3 region has the DNA TGTGCCACCACTGACAGGGGCACCTATAGCAATCAGCCCCAGCATTTT. This sequence joins TRBV6-1 and TRBJ1-5, with 8 positions matching TRBD1. The V segment lost 10 bases and the J segment 0 bases; nucleotides outside the gene matches: 11. CDR1 and CDR2 (germline): MNHNS, SASEGT. The CDR3 totals 16 residues.

The gene calls are TRBV5-1 and TRBJ2-7; 7 bases fit TRBD2. From germline, CDR1 is SGHRS and CDR2 YFSETQ. The CDR3 spans 14 residues. V was clipped by 3 bases and J by 1 base; unmatched bases: 4. The chain's CDR3 is CASSWTRNSYEQYF. In DNA, the CDR3 is TGCGCCAGCAGCTGGACTAGAAATTCCTACGAGCAGTACTTC.

The chain joins TRBV19 to TRBJ2-1, with D possibly matching TRBD2 (6 bases). From germline, CDR1 is LNHDA and CDR2 SQIVND (reference sequence). The ends were cut back, 0 bases at V and 0 bases at J, with 21 bases in the middle. CDR3 length equals 20 residues. This CDR3 is CASSIDPTGGVGSSYNEQFF. Written as DNA, the CDR3 is TGTGCCAGTAGTATAGATCCAACCGGAGGGGTAGGTAGCTCCTACAATGAGCAGTTCTTC.

The chain uses TRBV19 and TRBJ1-1, with 7 bases fitting TRBD1. J was trimmed by 2 bases and V by 7 bases; bases with no gene match: 10. Germline values: CDR1 LNHDA, CDR2 SQIVND (reference sequence). The CDR3 has 15 amino acids. CDR3 region: CASTRAGGRNTEAFF. CDR3 nucleotide sequence: TGTGCCAGTACTAGGGCAGGGGGTCGAAACACTGAAGCTTTCTTT.

V is TRBV25-1 and J is TRBJ1-2, with D maybe TRBD1 (5 bases). The CDR3 is 14 amino acids. Germline CDR1 is MGHDK and CDR2 is SYGVNS. V was pared by 6 bases and J by 8 bases, with 19 bases between. CDR3 in DNA: TGTGCCAGCAGCCAGGACCCCTCGGGGGGGGGCTACACCTTC. Its protein product is CASSQDPSGGGYTF.